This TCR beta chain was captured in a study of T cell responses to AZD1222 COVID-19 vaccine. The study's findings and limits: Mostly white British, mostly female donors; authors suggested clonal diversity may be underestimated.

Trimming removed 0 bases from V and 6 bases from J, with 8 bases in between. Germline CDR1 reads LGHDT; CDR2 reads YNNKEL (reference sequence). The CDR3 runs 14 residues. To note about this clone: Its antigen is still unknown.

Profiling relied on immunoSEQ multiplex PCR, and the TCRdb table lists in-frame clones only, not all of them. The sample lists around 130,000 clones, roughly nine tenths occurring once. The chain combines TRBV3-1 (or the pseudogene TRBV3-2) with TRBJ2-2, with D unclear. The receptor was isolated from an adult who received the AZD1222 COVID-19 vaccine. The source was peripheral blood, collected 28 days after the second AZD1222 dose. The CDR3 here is CASSQDHSPGELFF. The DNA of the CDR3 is TGTGCCAGCAGCCAAGATCACTCCCCCGGGGAGCTGTTTTTT.